Listed below are T cell receptor beta chains from one sample, sequenced in a study of early T cells in non-severe SARS-CoV-2 infection. TCRdb processed the 5' RACE reads anew with MiXCR; each CDR3 protein has one entry. The table lists about 89,000 distinct CDR3 sequences, approximately 17% of them singletons, with about 5% in the top ten. The sequenced sample was whole blood, obtained at baseline. Receptors originate from an adult who was a healthcare worker with PCR-confirmed SARS-CoV-2 infection or an uninfected control (not recorded which). Each CDR3 is given with its conserved first and last residue. Fields, in order: clone size, D gene, V gene, J gene, CDR3 DNA, CDR3 protein. D genes are given only for firm matches. Expanded clones get a size class; other rows say once, few or many, or leave the size out.

clone_size: NA
d_call: NA
v_call: TRBV28
j_call: TRBJ2-1
cdr3_nt: TGTGCCAGCAGTTTAGCAGGCACCAATGAGCAGTTCTTC
cdr3_aa: CASSLAGTNEQFF

clone_size: many
d_call: NA
v_call: TRBV2
j_call: TRBJ2-1
cdr3_nt: TGTGCCAGCAGTGACCCCCCGAGCGGCCCCTACAATGAGCAGTTCTTC
cdr3_aa: CASSDPPSGPYNEQFF

clone_size: few
d_call: NA
v_call: TRBV4-3
j_call: TRBJ2-3
cdr3_nt: TGCGCCAGCAGCCAAGTCATGCCCAGGACGGGGGCCACAGATACGCAGTATTTT
cdr3_aa: CASSQVMPRTGATDTQYF

clone_size: NA
d_call: TRBD1
v_call: TRBV11-2
j_call: TRBJ1-6
cdr3_nt: TGTGCCAGCAGCTTAGATCGGACAGGGAATAATTCACCCCTCCACTTT
cdr3_aa: CASSLDRTGNNSPLHF

clone_size: NA
d_call: NA
v_call: TRBV11-2
j_call: TRBJ2-4
cdr3_nt: TGTGCCAGCAGCGGCTTGCGCGTAGCCAAAAACATTCAGTACTTC
cdr3_aa: CASSGLRVAKNIQYF

clone_size: many
d_call: NA
v_call: TRBV4-3
j_call: TRBJ2-3
cdr3_nt: TGCGCCAGCAGCCAAGGGGACACAGATACGCAGTATTTT
cdr3_aa: CASSQGDTDTQYF

clone_size: few
d_call: NA
v_call: TRBV5-1
j_call: TRBJ2-3
cdr3_nt: TGCGCCAGCAGCTTGGGATCGGTAGATACGCAGTATTTT
cdr3_aa: CASSLGSVDTQYF

clone_size: NA
d_call: TRBD2
v_call: TRBV6-6
j_call: TRBJ2-5
cdr3_nt: TGTGCCAGCAGTTACTTATCGGGCGGGAGCCCCCAGAGTGAGACCCAGTACTTC
cdr3_aa: CASSYLSGGSPQSETQYF

clone_size: NA
d_call: NA
v_call: TRBV6-1
j_call: TRBJ2-3
cdr3_nt: TGTGCCAGCTGCCTAGACGGGACAGATACGCAGTATTTT
cdr3_aa: CASCLDGTDTQYF

clone_size: NA
d_call: NA
v_call: TRBV5-1
j_call: TRBJ2-5
cdr3_nt: TGCGCCAGCAGCTTGGAAACCTATCAGTACTTC
cdr3_aa: CASSLETYQYF

clone_size: NA
d_call: TRBD2
v_call: TRBV28
j_call: TRBJ2-5
cdr3_nt: TGTGCCAGCAGGGGCCCGACTAGCGGGAGTTCGTCCCAGTACTTC
cdr3_aa: CASRGPTSGSSSQYF

clone_size: many
d_call: TRBD2
v_call: TRBV5-1
j_call: TRBJ2-5
cdr3_nt: TGCGCCAGCAGCCCACGCCCAGGACTAGCGGGAGAGACCCAGTACTTC
cdr3_aa: CASSPRPGLAGETQYF

clone_size: NA
d_call: NA
v_call: TRBV4-1
j_call: TRBJ2-1
cdr3_nt: TGCGCCAGCAGCCAACCCGGACCCGGGCTCCAGTTCTTC
cdr3_aa: CASSQPGPGLQFF

clone_size: few
d_call: NA
v_call: TRBV30
j_call: TRBJ1-1
cdr3_nt: TGTGCCTGGAGTCATCAGCGGAACACTGAAGCTTTCTTT
cdr3_aa: CAWSHQRNTEAFF

clone_size: few
d_call: TRBD1
v_call: TRBV6-1
j_call: TRBJ2-7
cdr3_nt: TGTGCCAGTAACGCCGGGACAGGGGCGATGGAGCAGTACTTC
cdr3_aa: CASNAGTGAMEQYF

clone_size: few
d_call: NA
v_call: TRBV24-1
j_call: TRBJ1-5
cdr3_nt: TGTGCCACCAGTGATTTGCCCGGTCAGCCCCAGCATTTT
cdr3_aa: CATSDLPGQPQHF

clone_size: NA
d_call: TRBD1
v_call: TRBV29-1
j_call: TRBJ2-5
cdr3_nt: TGCAGCGCACAGGGGCTAGGAGAGACCCAGTACTTC
cdr3_aa: CSAQGLGETQYF

clone_size: few
d_call: NA
v_call: TRBV7-2
j_call: TRBJ1-2
cdr3_nt: TGTGCCAGCAGCCCGACGGGGAAAGGCTATGGCTACACCTTC
cdr3_aa: CASSPTGKGYGYTF

clone_size: NA
d_call: NA
v_call: TRBV9
j_call: TRBJ2-7
cdr3_nt: TGTGCCAGCAGCGTAGTAAAAGCTGGTGGCGAGCAGTACTTC
cdr3_aa: CASSVVKAGGEQYF

clone_size: few
d_call: NA
v_call: TRBV7-2
j_call: TRBJ2-1
cdr3_nt: TGTGCCAGCAGCTTAGTTTTCGGCTCCTACAATGAGCAGTTCTTC
cdr3_aa: CASSLVFGSYNEQFF

clone_size: NA
d_call: NA
v_call: TRBV24-1
j_call: TRBJ2-2
cdr3_nt: TGTGCCACCAGTGATTTGACTGACACCGGGGAGCTGTTTTTT
cdr3_aa: CATSDLTDTGELFF

clone_size: NA
d_call: TRBD2
v_call: TRBV14
j_call: TRBJ2-5
cdr3_nt: TGTGCCAGCAGCCAACGACTAGCCGGAGGGACCCAGTACTTC
cdr3_aa: CASSQRLAGGTQYF

clone_size: NA
d_call: NA
v_call: TRBV7-9
j_call: TRBJ2-1
cdr3_nt: TGTGCCAGCAGCAGTCCCCGCCGCTCTAGTATGGGATTCGATGAGCAGTTCTTC
cdr3_aa: CASSSPRRSSMGFDEQFF

clone_size: few
d_call: NA
v_call: TRBV12-3/TRBV12-4
j_call: TRBJ1-2
cdr3_nt: TGTGCCAGTTCCCAGGGAGGTCGGAATGGCTACACCTTC
cdr3_aa: CASSQGGRNGYTF

clone_size: many
d_call: NA
v_call: TRBV7-9
j_call: TRBJ1-1
cdr3_nt: TGTGCCAGCAGCTTAGACATGAACACTGAAGCTTTCTTT
cdr3_aa: CASSLDMNTEAFF

clone_size: NA
d_call: NA
v_call: TRBV24-1
j_call: TRBJ2-2
cdr3_nt: TGTGCCACCAGTGATTGGAGAACCGGGGAGCTGTTTTTT
cdr3_aa: CATSDWRTGELFF

clone_size: many
d_call: TRBD1
v_call: TRBV7-9
j_call: TRBJ2-7
cdr3_nt: TGTGCCAGCAGCTTTAGGACAGGGGGACCCTACGAGCAGTACTTC
cdr3_aa: CASSFRTGGPYEQYF

clone_size: NA
d_call: NA
v_call: TRBV10-2
j_call: TRBJ2-7
cdr3_nt: TGCGCCAGCAGTCTACGCGGGATAAACTACGAGCAGTACTTC
cdr3_aa: CASSLRGINYEQYF

clone_size: NA
d_call: TRBD1
v_call: TRBV7-3
j_call: TRBJ2-1
cdr3_nt: TGTGCCAGCAGCTTAGGGACAGGTAATGAGCAGTTCTTC
cdr3_aa: CASSLGTGNEQFF

clone_size: NA
d_call: NA
v_call: TRBV20-1
j_call: TRBJ1-5
cdr3_nt: TGCAGTGCTAGCCCTGGGACGCCGAATAGCAATCAGCCCCAGCATTTT
cdr3_aa: CSASPGTPNSNQPQHF

clone_size: NA
d_call: NA
v_call: TRBV14
j_call: TRBJ2-6
cdr3_nt: TGTGCCAGCAGCCGACTCGACTCTGGGGCCAACGTCCTGACTTTC
cdr3_aa: CASSRLDSGANVLTF

clone_size: few
d_call: TRBD1
v_call: TRBV24-1
j_call: TRBJ2-2
cdr3_nt: TGTGCCACCAGCAGGGTAGGACAGGGAGGCACCGGGGAGCTGTTTTTT
cdr3_aa: CATSRVGQGGTGELFF